This T cell receptor beta chain was recorded in a study of control samples from healthy donors and cancer patients. This CDR3 region has 13 residues. The V gene's germline CDR1 is MNHEY and CDR2 SVGAGI. The germline V and J ends were trimmed by 2 bases and 3 bases, with 7 bases remaining between them. Sequencing was performed with immunoSEQ multiplex PCR; in TCRdb, only in-frame clones are kept and a portion is missing. The data contain 65,000 to 85,000 clones, approximately 87% of them singletons. The TCR sequence derives from a woman aged 45-65 years with head and neck cancer. The sequenced sample consisted of PBMCs. The V and J genes are TRBV6-5 and TRBJ2-5; D is unresolved. CDR3 protein: CASSYPIKETQYF. For the CDR3, the DNA is TGTGCCAGCAGTTACCCCATTAAAGAGACCCAGTACTTC.